Listed below are T cell receptor beta chains from one sample, sequenced in a study of CD8+CD57+ T cells in acquired aplastic anemia. MiXCR, applied by TCRdb to the reads, yields one record per CDR3 protein. The sample carries 150,000 or so distinct CDR3 sequences, roughly 54% recorded once. Sequenced input: sorted CD4+, CD8+, or CD8+CD57+ T cells (not recorded which) from PBMCs. The receptors were sampled from a human donor with aplastic anemia. Each CDR3 is given with its conserved first and last residue. The D gene is left open where the match is weak. Clone size is shown for a subset of rows, as once, few, many or a class of expanded clone.

TRBJ2-7,many,TRBD1,TRBV20-1,CSAPVGGVYEQYF,TGCAGTGCTCCCGTAGGGGGCGTCTACGAGCAGTACTTC
TRBJ2-3,NA,NA,TRBV20-1,CSARGVERRTDTQYF,TGCAGTGCTAGAGGAGTGGAGAGGCGCACAGATACGCAGTATTTT
TRBJ1-2,many,NA,TRBV6-2/TRBV6-3,CASSPDSWYGYTF,TGTGCCAGCAGTCCCGACAGTTGGTATGGCTACACCTTC
TRBJ2-5,NA,NA,TRBV2,CATKGGRQETQYF,TGTGCCACCAAGGGTGGTCGCCAAGAGACCCAGTACTTC
TRBJ1-6,NA,TRBD1,TRBV11-1,CASSLDKGAVNSPLHF,TGTGCCAGCAGCTTAGATAAGGGGGCAGTTAATTCACCCCTCCACTTT
TRBJ1-1,many,NA,TRBV13,CASSHGRGNTEAFF,TGTGCCAGCAGCCACGGACGGGGGAACACTGAAGCTTTCTTT
TRBJ1-2,NA,NA,TRBV12-3/TRBV12-4,CASSNQAGKANYGYTF,TGTGCCAGCAGTAATCAGGCCGGGAAAGCTAACTATGGCTACACCTTC
TRBJ2-7,NA,NA,TRBV7-2,CASSLIRDSEQYF,TGTGCCAGCAGCTTGATCCGGGATTCCGAGCAGTACTTC
TRBJ2-6,NA,TRBD2,TRBV4-2,CASSPWGAGGPGANVLTF,TGTGCCAGCAGCCCCTGGGGGGCGGGGGGGCCCGGGGCCAACGTCCTGACTTTC
TRBJ2-7,NA,NA,TRBV7-9,CASSLYMDYEQYF,TGTGCCAGCAGCTTATATATGGACTACGAGCAGTACTTC
TRBJ2-5,NA,TRBD2,TRBV10-3,CAISESRGASETQYF,TGTGCCATCAGTGAGTCGCGGGGGGCCTCCGAGACCCAGTACTTC
TRBJ2-3,NA,TRBD2,TRBV27,CASSPSGRTTDTQYF,TGTGCCAGCAGTCCTAGCGGGAGAACCACAGATACGCAGTATTTT
TRBJ2-7,NA,NA,TRBV25-1,CASSGGQGSNKYEQYF,TGTGCCAGCAGTGGTGGGCAGGGGTCCAACAAGTACGAGCAGTACTTC
TRBJ2-7,NA,TRBD1,TRBV15,CATSRTEGQASYEQYF,TGTGCCACCAGCCGAACAGAGGGACAGGCCTCCTACGAGCAGTACTTC
TRBJ1-2,many,TRBD1,TRBV6-5,CASSYLPDRDGYTF,TGTGCCAGCAGTTACCTACCCGACAGGGATGGCTACACCTTC
TRBJ2-7,NA,NA,TRBV14,CASSQIGYEQYF,TGTGCCAGCAGCCAAATTGGTTACGAGCAGTACTTC
TRBJ2-1,NA,NA,TRBV9,CASHPATSYNEQFF,TGTGCCAGCCACCCCGCCACCTCCTACAATGAGCAGTTCTTC
TRBJ1-1,few,TRBD1,TRBV10-3,CAIRGQEEAFF,TGTGCCATCAGGGGACAGGAAGAAGCTTTCTTT
TRBJ2-5,NA,TRBD2,TRBV7-8,CASSLPTSGGSSETQYF,TGTGCCAGCAGCTTACCAACTAGCGGGGGATCGTCAGAGACCCAGTACTTC
TRBJ1-2,NA,NA,TRBV20-1,CSARVPGNYGYTF,TGCAGTGCGAGGGTGCCAGGGAACTATGGCTACACCTTC
TRBJ1-1,NA,NA,TRBV4-1,CASSQEGTTEAFF,TGCGCCAGCAGCCAAGAAGGCACAACTGAAGCTTTCTTT
TRBJ2-3,many,TRBD2,TRBV2,CASSGGGPVTDTQYF,TGTGCCAGCAGTGGCGGGGGGCCCGTCACAGATACGCAGTATTTT
TRBJ2-2,NA,NA,TRBV7-3,CASSLGRARSTGELFF,TGTGCCAGCAGCCTGGGCAGGGCGAGAAGTACCGGGGAGCTGTTTTTT
TRBJ2-2,many,NA,TRBV15,CATSRVIGEPGELFF,TGTGCCACCAGCAGAGTCATAGGAGAACCAGGGGAGCTGTTTTTT
TRBJ2-2,NA,NA,TRBV5-1,CASSPGGRDTGELFF,TGCGCCAGCAGCCCCGGGGGGCGGGACACCGGGGAGCTGTTTTTT
TRBJ2-7,NA,TRBD2,TRBV25-1,CASRATSGRIDEQYF,TGTGCCAGCAGGGCGACTAGCGGGAGAATCGACGAGCAGTACTTC
TRBJ1-1,many,NA,TRBV12-5,CASGPTSHSTEAFF,TGTGCTAGTGGTCCGACATCCCACAGCACTGAAGCTTTCTTT
TRBJ1-1,many,NA,TRBV6-5,CASSHSHTGNTEAFF,TGTGCCAGCAGTCACAGTCACACGGGGAACACTGAAGCTTTCTTT
TRBJ2-7,NA,TRBD2,TRBV9,CASSVAGTSGSYEQYF,TGTGCCAGCAGCGTAGCCGGGACTAGCGGGAGCTACGAGCAGTACTTC
TRBJ1-1,NA,NA,TRBV25-1,CASSEGASMNTEAFF,TGTGCCAGCAGCGAAGGGGCTTCAATGAACACTGAAGCTTTCTTT
TRBJ2-1,many,NA,TRBV4-2,CASSQEGWRGEQFF,TGTGCCAGCAGCCAAGAAGGTTGGAGGGGGGAGCAGTTCTTC
TRBJ1-2,NA,NA,TRBV5-1,CASSLGTYDGYTF,TGCGCCAGCAGCTTGGGCACGTACGATGGCTACACCTTC
TRBJ2-7,NA,NA,TRBV4-3,CASSQEVALSSYEQYF,TGCGCCAGCAGCCAAGAGGTTGCATTAAGCTCCTACGAGCAGTACTTC
TRBJ1-2,NA,TRBD1,TRBV7-9,CASSPGTTGGDYGYTF,TGTGCCAGCAGCCCGGGAACAACAGGGGGCGACTATGGCTACACCTTC
TRBJ2-2,NA,TRBD2,TRBV19,CASSMRTSGDTGELFF,TGTGCCAGTAGTATGAGGACTAGCGGGGACACCGGGGAGCTGTTTTTT
TRBJ2-7,many,TRBD2,TRBV9,CASSAGLAGARFDEQYF,TGTGCCAGCAGCGCCGGACTAGCGGGGGCCCGCTTCGACGAGCAGTACTTC
TRBJ2-5,NA,TRBD2,TRBV19,CASSQSGGAETQYF,TGTGCCAGTAGTCAAAGCGGGGGGGCTGAGACCCAGTACTTC